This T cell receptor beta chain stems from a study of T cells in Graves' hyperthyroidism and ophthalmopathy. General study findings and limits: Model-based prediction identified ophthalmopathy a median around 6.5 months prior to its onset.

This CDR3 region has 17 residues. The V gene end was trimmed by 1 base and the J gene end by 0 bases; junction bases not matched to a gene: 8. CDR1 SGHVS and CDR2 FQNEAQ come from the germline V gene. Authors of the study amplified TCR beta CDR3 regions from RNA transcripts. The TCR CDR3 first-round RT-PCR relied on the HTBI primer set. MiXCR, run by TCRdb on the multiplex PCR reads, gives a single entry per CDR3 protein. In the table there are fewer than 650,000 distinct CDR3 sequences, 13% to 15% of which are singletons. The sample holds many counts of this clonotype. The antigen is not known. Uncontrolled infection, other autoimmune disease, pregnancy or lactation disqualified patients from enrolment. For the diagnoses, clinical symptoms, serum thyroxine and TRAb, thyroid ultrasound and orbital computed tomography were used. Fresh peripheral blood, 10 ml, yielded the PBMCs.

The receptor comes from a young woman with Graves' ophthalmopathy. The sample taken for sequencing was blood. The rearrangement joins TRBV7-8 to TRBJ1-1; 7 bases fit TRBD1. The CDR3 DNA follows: TGTGCCAGCAGCTTAGGTACCCTGACAGGGCTGAACACTGAAGCTTTCTTT. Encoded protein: CASSLGTLTGLNTEAFF.